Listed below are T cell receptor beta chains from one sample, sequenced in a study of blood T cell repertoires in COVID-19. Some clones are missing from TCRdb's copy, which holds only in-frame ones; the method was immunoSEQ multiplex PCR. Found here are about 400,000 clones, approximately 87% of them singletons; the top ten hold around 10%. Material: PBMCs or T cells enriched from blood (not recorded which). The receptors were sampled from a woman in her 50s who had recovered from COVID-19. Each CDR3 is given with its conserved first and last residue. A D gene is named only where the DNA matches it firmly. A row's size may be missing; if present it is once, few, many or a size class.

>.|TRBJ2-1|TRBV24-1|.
CATNAGGTNDEQFF
TGTGCCACCAACGCAGGGGGGACCAATGATGAGCAGTTCTTC
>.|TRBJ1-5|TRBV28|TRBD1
CASRTDRDFQPQHF
TGTGCCAGCAGGACCGACAGGGATTTCCAGCCCCAGCATTTT
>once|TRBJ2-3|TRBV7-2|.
CASSQGWADTQYF
TGTGCCAGCAGCCAGGGATGGGCAGATACGCAGTATTTT
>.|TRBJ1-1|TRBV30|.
CAWSLQAPEAFF
TGTGCCTGGAGTCTTCAGGCCCCGGAAGCTTTCTTT
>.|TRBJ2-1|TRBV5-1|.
CASSLELRSSSYNEQFF
TGCGCCAGCAGCTTGGAGTTGCGATCAAGCTCCTACAATGAGCAGTTCTTC
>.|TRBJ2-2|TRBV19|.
CASRGRGLSGELFF
TGTGCCAGTAGAGGAAGGGGATTGTCCGGGGAGCTGTTTTTT
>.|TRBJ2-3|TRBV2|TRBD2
CASSEDRSAGGAYTDTQYF
TGTGCCAGCAGTGAAGATCGTTCGGCGGGGGGCGCGTACACAGATACGCAGTATTTT
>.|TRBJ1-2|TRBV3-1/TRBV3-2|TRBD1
CASSPHRTGGSSGRGYTF
TGTGCCAGCAGCCCCCATCGGACAGGGGGCTCTAGCGGGAGAGGCTACACCTTC
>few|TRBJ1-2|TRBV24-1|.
CATSDFDRSYGYTF
TGTGCCACCAGTGATTTTGACAGAAGCTATGGCTACACCTTC
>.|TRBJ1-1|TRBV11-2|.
CASSLPVVNTEAFF
TGTGCCAGCAGCCTCCCAGTGGTGAACACTGAAGCTTTCTTT
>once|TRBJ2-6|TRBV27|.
CASWSSGANVLTF
TGTGCCAGCTGGAGCTCTGGGGCCAACGTCCTGACTTTC
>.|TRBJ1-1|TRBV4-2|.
CASSPQGQGEAFF
TGTGCCAGCAGCCCTCAGGGGCAGGGAGAAGCTTTCTTT
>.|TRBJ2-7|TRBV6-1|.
CASSEPLDRYSYEQYF
TGTGCCAGCAGTGAACCCCTTGACAGGTACTCCTACGAGCAGTACTTC
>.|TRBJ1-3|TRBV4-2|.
CASSLLRGTGNTIYF
TGTGCCAGCAGCCTCTTAAGGGGGACTGGAAACACCATATATTTT
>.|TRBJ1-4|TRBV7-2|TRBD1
CASSLGQVNEKLFF
TGTGCCAGCAGCCTCGGACAGGTGAATGAAAAACTGTTTTTT
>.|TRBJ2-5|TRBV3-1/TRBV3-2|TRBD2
CASSQLAGGPETQYF
TGTGCCAGCAGCCAACTAGCGGGGGGGCCCGAGACCCAGTACTTC
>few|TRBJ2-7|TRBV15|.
CATSRDTFEQYF
TGTGCCACCAGCAGAGATACATTCGAGCAGTACTTC
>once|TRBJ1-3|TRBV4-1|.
CASSQLTVSGNTIYF
TGCGCCAGCAGCCAACTGACAGTCTCTGGAAACACCATATATTTT
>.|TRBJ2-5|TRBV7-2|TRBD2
CASSLSSGSGLGETQYF
TGTGCCAGCAGCTTATCCTCTGGTAGCGGGTTAGGAGAGACCCAGTACTTC
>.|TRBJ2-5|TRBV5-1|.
CASSLAAGETQYF
TGCGCCAGCAGCTTGGCTGCAGGGGAGACCCAGTACTTC
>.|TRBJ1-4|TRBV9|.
CASSDRELDKLFF
TGTGCCAGCAGCGACAGGGAGCTTGACAAACTGTTTTTT
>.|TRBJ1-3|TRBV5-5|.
CASSQSAGRTSGNTIYF
TGTGCCAGCAGTCAGTCTGCAGGCCGTACCTCTGGAAACACCATATATTTT
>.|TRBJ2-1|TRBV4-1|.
CASSQGGVGSDSYNEQFF
TGCGCCAGCAGCCAAGGGGGGGTCGGGAGCGACTCCTACAATGAGCAGTTCTTC
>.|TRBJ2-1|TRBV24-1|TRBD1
CATRDSLTPEQFF
TGTGCCACCCGGGACAGTCTCACTCCTGAGCAGTTCTTC
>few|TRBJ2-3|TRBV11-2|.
CASSLDSGVADTQYF
TGTGCCAGCAGCTTAGATTCGGGGGTTGCAGATACGCAGTATTTT
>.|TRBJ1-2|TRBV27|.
CASSLSDRRGYTF
TGTGCCAGCAGTTTATCAGACAGGCGTGGCTACACCTTC
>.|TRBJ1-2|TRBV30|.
CAWTISNYGYTF
TGTGCCTGGACTATCTCTAACTATGGCTACACCTTC
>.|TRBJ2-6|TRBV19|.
CASISGSGANVLTF
TGTGCCAGTATATCAGGTTCTGGGGCCAACGTCCTGACTTTC
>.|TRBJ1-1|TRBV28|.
CASSSGLAGTEAFF
TGTGCCAGCAGCTCGGGACTCGCAGGCACTGAAGCTTTCTTT
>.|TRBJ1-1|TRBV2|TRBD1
CASIRETGVENTEAFF
TGTGCCAGCATCCGGGAGACAGGGGTCGAGAACACTGAAGCTTTCTTT
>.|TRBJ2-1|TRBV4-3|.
CASSQVRGNEQFF
TGCGCCAGCAGCCAAGTCAGGGGCAATGAGCAGTTCTTC
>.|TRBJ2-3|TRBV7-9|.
CASVPQGPDTQYF
TGTGCCAGCGTGCCCCAGGGGCCCGATACGCAGTATTTT
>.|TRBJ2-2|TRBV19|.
CASAWGRNTGELFF
TGTGCCAGTGCGTGGGGGCGAAACACCGGGGAGCTGTTTTTT
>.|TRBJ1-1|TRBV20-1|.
CSARRDTEAFF
TGCAGTGCGAGACGAGACACTGAAGCTTTCTTT
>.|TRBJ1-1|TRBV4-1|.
CASSSREGSEAFF
TGCGCCAGCAGTTCCAGGGAGGGGTCTGAAGCTTTCTTT